This T cell receptor beta chain appears in the sequencing data of a study of OX40 agonist ivuxolimab in advanced cancers. On the study more broadly: Each patient was given ivuxolimab into a vein every 2 weeks, at 0.01 to 10 mg/kg. General study findings and limits: At 0.1 to 3.0 mg/kg and by week 6, CD4+ and CD8+ T cells in the blood had expanded clonally. The investigators did not determine what antigen specificity the expanded peripheral T cells had.

The data were produced by immunoSEQ multiplex PCR, yet TCRdb's version contains in-frame clones alone and is incomplete. The repertoire holds tens of thousands of clones, with 85% as singletons. This clone was observed a handful of times. The target antigen is unknown. No patient had autoimmune disease or received systemic immunosuppression. The CDR3 loop spans 11 amino acids. The V end lost 6 bases, the J end lost 8 bases, and 13 bases lay between the germline ends. Germline CDR1 SQVTM, CDR2 ANQGSEA. This specimen consisted of CD4+ or CD8+ T cells sorted from blood, obtained in a trial of the OX40 agonist ivuxolimab. The chain uses TRBV29-1 and TRBJ1-1; D gene ambiguous. The clonotype originates from an adult with an advanced solid tumor such as melanoma, head and neck, liver or kidney cancer. Here the CDR3 DNA reads TGCAGCGTCGACCGGGCTTCCGAAGCTTTCTTT. Its translation: CSVDRASEAFF.